This passage covers 5 T cell receptor beta chains from one sample sequenced in a study of T-cell reconstitution after alpha-beta-depleted transplantation in children. The authors prepared the TCRbeta library with unique molecular identifiers. TCRdb itself ran the PCR reads through MiXCR, one entry per CDR3 protein. The profile shows roughly 74,000 distinct CDR3 sequences, around 18% of them singletons. This specimen was PBMCs, mostly from graft donor cells, taken 360 days after TCRalphabeta/CD19-depleted stem cell transplant. These receptors all come from a male patient between 2 and 15 years old who had a stem cell transplant for acute lymphoblastic leukemia, so the T cells may come from the graft donor.

This clonotype appeared a few times. The rearrangement joins TRBV5-1 to TRBJ1-1; D is perhaps TRBD1 (5 bases). Germline V gene sequence: CDR1 SGHRS, CDR2 YFSETQ. The length of the CDR3 is 12 residues. With 4 bases removed from V and 5 bases from J, the gap between germline ends came to 9 bases. This CDR3 is CASSVGETEAFF. For the CDR3, the DNA is TGCGCCAGCAGCGTAGGGGAAACTGAAGCTTTCTTT.

J is TRBJ2-7 and V is TRBV7-9, with 7 bases that match TRBD1. The V gene end was trimmed by 0 bases and the J gene end by 3 bases; junction bases not matched to a gene: 5. The CDR3 runs 15 residues. CDR1 and CDR2 (germline): SEHNR, FQNEAQ (reference sequence). In DNA, the CDR3 is TGTGCCAGCAGCTTAGCGGGGTCAGGGGGCTACGAGCAGTACTTC. Translated: CASSLAGSGGYEQYF.

This sequence joins TRBV10-3 and TRBJ1-2; D is possibly TRBD1 (5 bases). This CDR3 comprises 13 residues. Germline V gene lookup returns CDR1 ENHRY and CDR2 SYGVKD. Trimming pared 8 bases from V and 0 bases from J, leaving 10 bases between. The CDR3 DNA is TGTGCCATCTCGGGACGGACTAACTATGGCTACACCTTC. Its protein is CAISGRTNYGYTF.

The sample holds a few counts of this clonotype. J is TRBJ2-3 and V is TRBV6-5; 8 nucleotides match TRBD2. The ends lost 2 bases at V and 2 bases at J; junction bases unmatched: 6. There are 16 residues in the CDR3. CDR1 is MNHEY and CDR2 is SVGAGI in the germline V gene. The chain's CDR3 is CASSYLSGSPTDTQYF. DNA of the CDR3: TGTGCCAGCAGTTACCTCAGCGGGAGCCCCACAGATACGCAGTATTTT.

This chain uses TRBV4-1 with TRBJ1-4; TRBD1 is a possible D gene (5 bases). The CDR3 covers 14 residues. From germline, CDR1 is MGHRA and CDR2 YSYEKL. Trimming pared 4 bases from V and 0 bases from J, leaving 6 bases between. CDR3 sequence (DNA): TGCGCCAGCAGCCTGGGGGCAACTAATGAAAAACTGTTTTTT. It specifies CASSLGATNEKLFF.